The sequence of this T cell receptor (beta chain) was determined in a study of cytomegalovirus exposure and HLA in healthy donors. Study conclusions and caveats: The majority of CMV-associated TCR beta chains were reported as apparently HLA-restricted in a later analysis.

Remarks on this clone: Antigen: not known. The missing conserved phenylalanine or tryptophan at the end of this CDR3 makes a read error likely.

The PCR was carried out with 60 Vbeta primers and 13 Jbeta primers. Sequencing was performed with immunoSEQ multiplex PCR; in TCRdb, only in-frame clones are kept and a portion is missing. The sample carries over 150,000 clones, roughly 80% recorded once. Deletions cut 5 bases from V and 8 bases from J, with 18 bases between. CDR1 is LNHDA, CDR2 SQIVND, per germline (reference sequence). The CDR3 totals 15 residues. The chain employs TRBV19 and TRBJ1-4; D uncertain. The TCR sequence derives from a man aged 25 to 40 in good health and CMV-seronegative. The specimen sequenced was PBMCs. CDR3 nucleotides: TGTGCCAGTAGTGCCCAGGAGGCCCCCGGGGAAAAACTGTTTGTT. It yields the protein CASSAQEAPGEKLFV.